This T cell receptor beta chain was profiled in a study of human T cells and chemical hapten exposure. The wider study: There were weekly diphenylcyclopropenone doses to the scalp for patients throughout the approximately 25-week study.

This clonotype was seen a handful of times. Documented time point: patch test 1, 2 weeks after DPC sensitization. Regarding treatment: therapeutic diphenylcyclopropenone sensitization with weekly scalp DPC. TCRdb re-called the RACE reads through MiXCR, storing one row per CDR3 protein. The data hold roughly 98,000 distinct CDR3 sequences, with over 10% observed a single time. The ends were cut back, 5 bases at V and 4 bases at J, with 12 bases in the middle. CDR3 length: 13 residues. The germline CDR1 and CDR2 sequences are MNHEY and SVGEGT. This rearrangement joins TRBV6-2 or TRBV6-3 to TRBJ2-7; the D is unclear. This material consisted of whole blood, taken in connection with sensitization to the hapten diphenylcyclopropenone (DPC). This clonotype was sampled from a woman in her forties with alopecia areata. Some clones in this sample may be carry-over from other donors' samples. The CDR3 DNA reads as TGTGCCAGCAGTAAAGGACCTGTGTACGAGCAGTACTTC. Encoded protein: CASSKGPVYEQYF.